This T cell receptor (beta chain) was captured by sequencing in a study of CD8+ T cells in alopecia areata. Isolated RNA was reverse transcribed into cDNA used as the sequencing template. The protocol was immunoSEQ multiplex PCR, while the TCRdb copy is restricted to in-frame clones and leaves out a portion. The sample has under 150,000 clones; 56% are singletons. Trimming left V 6 bases short and J 4 bases short, with 9 bases between. The CDR3 is 12 residues long. CDR1 MNHNY and CDR2 SVGAGI come from the germline V gene (reference sequence). Specified treatment: oral pan-JAK inhibitor, 5-10 mg twice daily.

This sequence was found in a human donor with alopecia areata. The material sequenced was CD4+ T cells sorted from blood, taken at week 24, from a patient treated with tofacitinib. The gene calls are TRBV6-6 and TRBJ2-5, with D tentatively TRBD1 (6 bases). The CDR3 spells CASRQQGETQYF. The CDR3 region has the DNA TGTGCCAGCAGACAACAGGGAGAGACCCAGTACTTC.